This entry concerns a single T cell receptor beta chain. Its antigen is undetermined. Every donor provided roughly 10 milliliters of peripheral blood. The CDR3 extends over 14 amino acids. Germline CDR1 and CDR2: DFQATT and SNEGSKA (reference sequence). This specimen comes from a study of blood T cells in healthy people across ages. About the research overall: With template switching, about one barcoded beta molecule was captured per two T cells. Overall study results and limits: Estimates drawn from one million T cells were deemed to understate diversity.

Then a second PCR, running roughly 7 to 11 cycles, was carried out with a sample-barcoded 5' primer and a J-beta primer mix. Every cDNA molecule carried a tag from a template-switch adaptor bearing 12 random nucleotides. MiXCR was run by TCRdb on the 5' RACE reads, yielding one entry per CDR3 protein. The table lists about 1.8 million distinct CDR3 sequences, 49% of them singletons. The sequencing sample was made of blood. The TCR sequence derives from a woman in her thirties or forties in good health. The chain uses TRBV20-1 and TRBJ2-1; D unresolved. With the DNA end fitting TRBJ2-7 better, the J assignment may be wrong. CDR3 residues: CSAISRLNTYEQYF. The CDR3 bases are TGCAGTGCCATTTCGCGGCTCAACACCTACGAGCAGTACTTC.